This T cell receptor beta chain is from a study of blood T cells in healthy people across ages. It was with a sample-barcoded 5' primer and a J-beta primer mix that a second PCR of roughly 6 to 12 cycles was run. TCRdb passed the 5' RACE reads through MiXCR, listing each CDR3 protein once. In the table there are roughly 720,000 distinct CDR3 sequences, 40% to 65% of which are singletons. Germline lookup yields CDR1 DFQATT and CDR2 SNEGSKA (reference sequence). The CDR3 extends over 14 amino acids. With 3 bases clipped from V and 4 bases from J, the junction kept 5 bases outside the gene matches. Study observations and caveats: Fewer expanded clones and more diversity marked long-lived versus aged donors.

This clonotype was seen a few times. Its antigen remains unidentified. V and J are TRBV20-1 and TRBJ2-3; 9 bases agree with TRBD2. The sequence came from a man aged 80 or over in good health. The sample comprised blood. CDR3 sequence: CSASAGGRADTQYF. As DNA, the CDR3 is TGCAGTGCTAGTGCGGGAGGGCGTGCAGATACGCAGTATTTT.